The clone carrying this T cell receptor (beta chain) was found many times. Its antigen remains unknown. As originally analysed: In papillary thyroid cancer, a distant-metastasis classifier was built using CDR3 differences across clinicopathological groups. From the PCR reads, TCRdb re-called clones with MiXCR. For this entry, the V and J calls and clone size follow TCRdb and not the study's own pipeline. The sample carries roughly 64,000 clones, approximately 4.1% recorded once. The data originate from a study of metastatic and nonmetastatic thyroid tumors. In the study overall: Repertoire data that came from the blood and tumor or nodule tissue of malignant and benign thyroid patients were compared.

This CDR3 is built from 13 residues. V lost 5 bases and J 6 bases, leaving 11 bases between the germline ends. Overall study findings and caveats: Reportedly, malignant thyroid tumors had significantly higher TCR beta diversity than benign nodules, in blood and tumor.

No patient received treatment before thyroid surgery. The sample taken for sequencing was blood. The rearrangement joins TRBV12-3 or TRBV12-4 to TRBJ2-4, with TRBD1 as a possible D gene (6 bases). This sequence was found in a female donor with papillary thyroid cancer or a benign thyroid nodule (not recorded which). Some clones in this sample may be carry-over from other donors' samples. CDR3 DNA sequence: TGTGCCAGCAGTCCCACAGGGACAAACATTCAGTACTTC. Translation gives CASSPTGTNIQYF.